The present TCR beta chain was sequenced within a study of T cell responses to AZD1222 COVID-19 vaccine. Study-wide results and limits: None of the repertoires were sampled until the peak T cell response had passed. Nearly half of spike-specific TCRs reportedly target variant regions that are unmutated in the B.1.351 and B.1.1.7 variants. Spike-specific TCRs gained breadth and depth after people received two AZD1222 doses. Donor demographics were predominantly white British with a female majority; clonal diversity may be underestimated.

The CDR3 runs 18 residues. Trimming removed 3 bases from V and 2 bases from J, with 24 bases in between. Germline assignment: CDR1 SGHRS and CDR2 YFSETQ. The table came from immunoSEQ multiplex PCR; TCRdb's copy has only in-frame clones and leaves some out. The data contain 100,000 to 150,000 clones, under 90% of them singletons. Concerning this clone: Its cognate antigen is unknown.

V and J are TRBV5-1 and TRBJ2-7, with D perhaps assigned TRBD1 or TRBD2 (5 bases each). Source: peripheral blood, taken on day 0 of AZD1222 vaccination. This sequence originates from an adult in good health. Here the CDR3 DNA reads TGCGCCAGCAGCTCACCACCACCGGGGCAGGGCTTCACCTACGAGCAGTACTTC. Translation gives CASSSPPPGQGFTYEQYF. Full variable domain (rest looked up from reference TRBV5-1 and TRBJ2-7): KAGVTQTPRYLIKTRGQQVTLSCSPISGHRSVSWYQQTPGQGLQFLFEYFSETQRNKGNFPGRFSGRQFSNSRSEMNVSTLELGDSALYLCASSSPPPGQGFTYEQYFGPGTRLTVT.